One and the same sample provided the 3 T cell receptor beta chains below, sequenced in a study of blood T cells in healthy people across ages. The authors ran a second PCR of about 6 to 11 cycles using a sample-barcoded 5' primer and a J-beta primer mix. TCRdb ran MiXCR on the 5' RACE reads and lists one entry per CDR3 protein. In the table there are about 670,000 distinct CDR3 sequences, 40% to 50% of which are singletons. Sequenced input: blood. The receptors stem from an elderly man in good health.

The V call is TRBV7-2, the J call TRBJ1-4; 10 nucleotides agree with TRBD1. The CDR3 is 16 residues long. Germline CDR1 reads SGHTA; CDR2 reads FQGNSA. After removal of 5 bases from V and 7 bases from J, the junction contained 10 bases not matched to a gene. The CDR3 is CASSEGTGAAVEKLFF. CDR3 nucleotides: TGTGCCAGCAGCGAAGGGACAGGGGCCGCGGTTGAAAAACTGTTTTTT.

This clonotype was observed a handful of times. J is TRBJ2-3 and V is TRBV29-1; no firm D call. Trimming took off 5 bases at V and 1 base at J, with 13 bases between the two ends. The CDR3 is made up of 14 amino acids. Germline V CDR1 and CDR2: SQVTM, ANQGSEA. CDR3 in DNA: TGCAGCGTTTCGGTTGGGTCGGGCACAGATACGCAGTATTTT. The encoded protein is CSVSVGSGTDTQYF.

The chain recombines TRBV20-1 with TRBJ2-5; TRBD1 agrees at 12 bases. V shed 2 bases and J 1 base; nucleotides not matched to a gene: 14. This CDR3 is 19 amino acids long. The germline V gene has CDR1 DFQATT and CDR2 SNEGSKA (reference sequence). CDR3 residues: CSARRSGTGGPMGQETQYF. In DNA form, the CDR3 reads TGCAGTGCTAGACGCAGCGGGACAGGGGGCCCGATGGGCCAAGAGACCCAGTACTTC.